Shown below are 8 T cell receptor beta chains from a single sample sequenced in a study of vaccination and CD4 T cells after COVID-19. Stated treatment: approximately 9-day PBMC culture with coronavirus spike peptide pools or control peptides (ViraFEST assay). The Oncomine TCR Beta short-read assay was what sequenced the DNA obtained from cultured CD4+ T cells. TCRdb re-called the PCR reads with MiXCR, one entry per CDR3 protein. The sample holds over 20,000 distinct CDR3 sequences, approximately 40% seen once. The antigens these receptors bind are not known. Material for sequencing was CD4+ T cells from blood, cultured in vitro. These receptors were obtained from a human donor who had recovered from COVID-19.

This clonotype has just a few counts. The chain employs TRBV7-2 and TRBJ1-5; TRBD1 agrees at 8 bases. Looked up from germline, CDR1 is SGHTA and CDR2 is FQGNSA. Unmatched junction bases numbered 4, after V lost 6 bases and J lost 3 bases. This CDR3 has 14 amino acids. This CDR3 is CASSSGQANQPQHF. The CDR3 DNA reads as TGTGCCAGCAGTTCGGGACAGGCCAATCAGCCCCAGCATTTT. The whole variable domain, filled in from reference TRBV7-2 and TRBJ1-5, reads GAGVSQSPSNKVTEKGKDVELRCDPISGHTALYWYRQSLGQGLEFLIYFQGNSAPDKSGLPSDRFSAERTGGSVSTLTIQRTQQEDSAVYLCASSSGQANQPQHFGDGTRLSIL.

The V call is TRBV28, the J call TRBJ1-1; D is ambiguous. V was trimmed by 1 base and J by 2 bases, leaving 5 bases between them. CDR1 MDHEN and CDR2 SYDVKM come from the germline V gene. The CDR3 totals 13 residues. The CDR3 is CASSLSENTEAFF. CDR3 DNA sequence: TGTGCCAGCAGTTTATCAGAAAACACTGAAGCTTTCTTT.

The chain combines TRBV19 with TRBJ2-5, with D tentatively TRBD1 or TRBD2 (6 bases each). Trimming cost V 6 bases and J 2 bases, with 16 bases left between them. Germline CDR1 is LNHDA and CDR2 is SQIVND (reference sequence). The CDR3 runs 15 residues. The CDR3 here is CASRRRGTLQETQYF. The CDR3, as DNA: TGTGCCAGTAGGCGTCGCGGGACACTTCAAGAGACCCAGTACTTC. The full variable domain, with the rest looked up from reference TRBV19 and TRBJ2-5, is DGGITQSPKYLFRKEGQNVTLSCEQNLNHDAMYWYRQDPGQGLRLIYYSQIVNDFQKGDIAEGYSVSREKKESFPLTVTSAQKNPTAFYLCASRRRGTLQETQYFGPGTRLLVL.

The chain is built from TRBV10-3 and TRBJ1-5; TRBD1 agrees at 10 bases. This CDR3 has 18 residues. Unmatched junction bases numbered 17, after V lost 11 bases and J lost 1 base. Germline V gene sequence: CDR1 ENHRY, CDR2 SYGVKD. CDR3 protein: CAPPPGQGRPRSNQPQHF. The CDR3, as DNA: TGTGCCCCTCCGCCGGGACAGGGGCGTCCGAGGAGCAATCAGCCCCAGCATTTT.

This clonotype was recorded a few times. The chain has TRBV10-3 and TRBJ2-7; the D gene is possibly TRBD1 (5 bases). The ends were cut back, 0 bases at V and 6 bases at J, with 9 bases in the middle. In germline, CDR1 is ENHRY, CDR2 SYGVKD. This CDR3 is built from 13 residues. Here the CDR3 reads CAISESGAPEQYF. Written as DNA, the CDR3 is TGTGCCATCAGTGAGTCAGGGGCCCCCGAGCAGTACTTC.

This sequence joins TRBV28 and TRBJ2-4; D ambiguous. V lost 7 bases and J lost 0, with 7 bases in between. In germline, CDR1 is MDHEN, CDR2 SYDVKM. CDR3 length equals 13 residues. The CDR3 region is CASNEGAKNIQYF. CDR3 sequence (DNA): TGTGCCAGCAACGAAGGAGCCAAAAACATTCAGTACTTC.

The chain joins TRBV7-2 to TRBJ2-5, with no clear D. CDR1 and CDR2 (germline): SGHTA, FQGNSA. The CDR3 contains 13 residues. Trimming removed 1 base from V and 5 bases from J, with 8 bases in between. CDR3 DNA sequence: TGTGCCAGCAGCTTAGAGTTCGGGGAGACCCAGTACTTC. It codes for CASSLEFGETQYF.

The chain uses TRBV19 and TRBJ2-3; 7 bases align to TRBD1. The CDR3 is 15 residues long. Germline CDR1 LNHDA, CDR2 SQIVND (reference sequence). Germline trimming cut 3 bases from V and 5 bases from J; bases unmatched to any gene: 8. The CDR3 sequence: CASSISRGLGDTQYF. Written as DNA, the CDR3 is TGTGCCAGTAGTATCTCGAGGGGGCTGGGAGATACGCAGTATTTT. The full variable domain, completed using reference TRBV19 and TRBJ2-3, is DGGITQSPKYLFRKEGQNVTLSCEQNLNHDAMYWYRQDPGQGLRLIYYSQIVNDFQKGDIAEGYSVSREKKESFPLTVTSAQKNPTAFYLCASSISRGLGDTQYFGPGTRLTVL.